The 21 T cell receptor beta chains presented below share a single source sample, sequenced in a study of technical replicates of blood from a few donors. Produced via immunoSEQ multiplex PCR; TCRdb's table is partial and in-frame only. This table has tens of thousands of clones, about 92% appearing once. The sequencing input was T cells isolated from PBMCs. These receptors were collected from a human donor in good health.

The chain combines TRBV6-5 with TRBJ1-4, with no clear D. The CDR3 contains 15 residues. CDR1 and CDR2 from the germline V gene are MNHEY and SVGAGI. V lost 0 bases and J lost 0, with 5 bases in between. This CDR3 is CASSYSGATNEKLFF. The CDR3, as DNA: TGTGCCAGCAGTTACTCGGGCGCAACTAATGAAAAACTGTTTTTT.

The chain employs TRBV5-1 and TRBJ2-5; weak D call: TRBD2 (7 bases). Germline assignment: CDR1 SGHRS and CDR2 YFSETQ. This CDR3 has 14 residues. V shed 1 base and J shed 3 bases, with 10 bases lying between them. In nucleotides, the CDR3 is TGCGCCAGCAGCTTGCGGGGGGCCGAAGAGACCCAGTACTTC. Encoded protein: CASSLRGAEETQYF.

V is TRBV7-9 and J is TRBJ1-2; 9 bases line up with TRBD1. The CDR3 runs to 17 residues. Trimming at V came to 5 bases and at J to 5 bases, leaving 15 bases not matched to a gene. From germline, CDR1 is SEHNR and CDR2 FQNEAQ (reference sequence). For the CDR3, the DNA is TGTGCCAGCAGCCCCCCAGGGACAGGGCCTAGCCCGTATGGCTACACCTTC. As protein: CASSPPGTGPSPYGYTF.

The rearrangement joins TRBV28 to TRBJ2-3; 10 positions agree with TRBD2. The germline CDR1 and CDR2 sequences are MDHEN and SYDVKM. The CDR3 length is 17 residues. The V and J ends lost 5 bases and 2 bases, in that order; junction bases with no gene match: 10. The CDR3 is CASSPSGTSVPTDTQYF. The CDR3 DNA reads TGTGCCAGCAGTCCTTCCGGGACTAGCGTACCCACAGATACGCAGTATTTT.

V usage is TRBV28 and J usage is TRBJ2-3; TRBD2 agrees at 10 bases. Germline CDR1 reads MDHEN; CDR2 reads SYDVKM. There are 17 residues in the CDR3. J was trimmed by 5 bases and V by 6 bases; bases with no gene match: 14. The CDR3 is CASRRSLLAGLQDTQYF. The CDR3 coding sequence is TGTGCCAGCAGACGCTCCCTACTAGCGGGACTACAAGATACGCAGTATTTT. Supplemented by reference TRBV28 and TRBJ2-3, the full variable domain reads DVKVTQSSRYLVKRTGEKVFLECVQDMDHENMFWYRQDPGLGLRLIYFSYDVKMKEKGDIPEGYSVSREKKERFSLILESASTNQTSMYLCASRRSLLAGLQDTQYFGPGTRLTVL.

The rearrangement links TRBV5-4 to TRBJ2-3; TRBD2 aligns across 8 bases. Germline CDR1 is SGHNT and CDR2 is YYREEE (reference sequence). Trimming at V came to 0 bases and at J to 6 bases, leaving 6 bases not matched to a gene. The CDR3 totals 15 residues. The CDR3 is CASSLVGTRADTQYF. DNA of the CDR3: TGTGCCAGCAGCTTGGTTGGGACTAGAGCGGATACGCAGTATTTT. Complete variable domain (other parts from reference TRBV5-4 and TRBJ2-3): ETGVTQSPTHLIKTRGQQVTLRCSSQSGHNTVSWYQQALGQGPQFIFQYYREEENGRGNFPPRFSGLQFPNYSSELNVNALELDDSALYLCASSLVGTRADTQYFGPGTRLTVL.

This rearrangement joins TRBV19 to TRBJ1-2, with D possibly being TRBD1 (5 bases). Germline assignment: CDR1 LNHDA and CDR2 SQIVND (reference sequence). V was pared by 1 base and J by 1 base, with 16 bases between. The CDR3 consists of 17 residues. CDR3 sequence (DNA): TGTGCCAGTAGTATAGTGGTTGGAGACAGCGATAACTATGGCTACACCTTC. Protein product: CASSIVVGDSDNYGYTF.

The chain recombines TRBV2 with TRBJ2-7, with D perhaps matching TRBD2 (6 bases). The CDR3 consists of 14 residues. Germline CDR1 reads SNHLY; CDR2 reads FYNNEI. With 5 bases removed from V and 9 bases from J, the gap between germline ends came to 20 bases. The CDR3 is CASSSGQGGRGQYF. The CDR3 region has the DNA TGTGCCAGCAGTTCCGGGCAGGGAGGTAGGGGGCAGTACTTC.

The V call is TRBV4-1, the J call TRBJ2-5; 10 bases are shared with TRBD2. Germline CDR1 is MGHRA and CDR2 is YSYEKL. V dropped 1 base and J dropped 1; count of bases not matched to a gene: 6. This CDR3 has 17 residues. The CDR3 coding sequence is TGCGCCAGCAGCCAAGGGTGGACTAGCGGAAGCCAAGAGACCCAGTACTTC. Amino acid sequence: CASSQGWTSGSQETQYF.

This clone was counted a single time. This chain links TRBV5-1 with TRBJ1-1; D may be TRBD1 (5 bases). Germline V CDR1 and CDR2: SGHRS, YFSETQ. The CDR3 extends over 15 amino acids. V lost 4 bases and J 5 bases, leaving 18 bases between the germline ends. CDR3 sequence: CASSSPSGVGTEAFF. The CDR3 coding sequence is TGCGCCAGCAGCAGCCCCTCGGGGGTTGGAACTGAAGCTTTCTTT.

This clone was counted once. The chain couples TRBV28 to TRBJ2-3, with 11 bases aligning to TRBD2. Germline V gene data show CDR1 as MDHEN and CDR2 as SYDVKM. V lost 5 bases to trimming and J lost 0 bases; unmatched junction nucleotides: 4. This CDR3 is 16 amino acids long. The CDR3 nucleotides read TGTGCCAGCAGTCCGACTAGCGGGACTAGCACAGATACGCAGTATTTT. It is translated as CASSPTSGTSTDTQYF.

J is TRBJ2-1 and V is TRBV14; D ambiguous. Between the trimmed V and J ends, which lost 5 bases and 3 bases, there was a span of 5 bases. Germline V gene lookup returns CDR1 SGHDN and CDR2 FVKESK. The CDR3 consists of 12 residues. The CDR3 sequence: CASSSNYNEQFF. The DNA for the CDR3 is TGTGCCAGCAGCTCAAACTACAATGAGCAGTTCTTC.

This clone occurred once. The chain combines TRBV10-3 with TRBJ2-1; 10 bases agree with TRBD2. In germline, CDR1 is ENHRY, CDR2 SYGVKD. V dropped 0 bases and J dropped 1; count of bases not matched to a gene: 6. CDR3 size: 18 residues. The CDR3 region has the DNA TGTGCCATCAGTGAGTCGGCGGCTAGCGGGAGTTCCTACAATGAGCAGTTCTTC. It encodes CAISESAASGSSYNEQFF.

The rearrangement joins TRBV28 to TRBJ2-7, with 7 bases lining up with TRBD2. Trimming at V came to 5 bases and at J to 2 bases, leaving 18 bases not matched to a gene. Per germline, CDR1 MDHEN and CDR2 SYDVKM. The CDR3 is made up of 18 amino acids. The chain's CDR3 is CASSPLGGDWSPAYEQYF. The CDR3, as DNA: TGTGCCAGCAGTCCTTTGGGGGGGGACTGGAGTCCCGCCTACGAGCAGTACTTC.

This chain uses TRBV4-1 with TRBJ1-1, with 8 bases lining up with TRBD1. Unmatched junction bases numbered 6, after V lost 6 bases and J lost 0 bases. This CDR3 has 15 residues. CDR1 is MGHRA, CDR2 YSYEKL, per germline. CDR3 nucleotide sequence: TGCGCCAGCAGGATCGGACAGGGTCTGAACACTGAAGCTTTCTTT. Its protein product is CASRIGQGLNTEAFF.

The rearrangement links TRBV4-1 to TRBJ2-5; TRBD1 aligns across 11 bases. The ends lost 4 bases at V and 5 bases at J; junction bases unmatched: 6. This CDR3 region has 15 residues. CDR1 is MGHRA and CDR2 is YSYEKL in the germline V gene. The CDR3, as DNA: TGCGCCAGCAGCCCTAACCGGGACAGGGGGGAGACCCAGTACTTC. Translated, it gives CASSPNRDRGETQYF.

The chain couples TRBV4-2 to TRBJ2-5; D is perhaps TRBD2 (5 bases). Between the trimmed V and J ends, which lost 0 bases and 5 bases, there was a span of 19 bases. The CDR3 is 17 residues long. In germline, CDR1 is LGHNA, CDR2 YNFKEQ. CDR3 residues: CASSQDYPGSAMETQYF. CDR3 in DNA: TGTGCCAGCAGCCAAGATTATCCGGGAAGCGCGATGGAGACCCAGTACTTC.

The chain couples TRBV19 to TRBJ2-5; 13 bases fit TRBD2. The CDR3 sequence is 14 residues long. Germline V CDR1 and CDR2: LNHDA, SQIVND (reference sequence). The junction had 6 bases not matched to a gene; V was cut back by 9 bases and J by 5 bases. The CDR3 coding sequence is TGTGCCAGCGGGGGACTAGCGGGGCAGGAGACCCAGTACTTC. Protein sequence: CASGGLAGQETQYF. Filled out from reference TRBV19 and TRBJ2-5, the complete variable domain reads DGGITQSPKYLFRKEGQNVTLSCEQNLNHDAMYWYRQDPGQGLRLIYYSQIVNDFQKGDIAEGYSVSREKKESFPLTVTSAQKNPTAFYLCASGGLAGQETQYFGPGTRLLVL.

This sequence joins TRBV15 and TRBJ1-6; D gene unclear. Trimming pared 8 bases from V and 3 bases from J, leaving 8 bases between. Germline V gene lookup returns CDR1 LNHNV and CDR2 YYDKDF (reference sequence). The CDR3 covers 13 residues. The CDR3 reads CATQRDYNSPLHF. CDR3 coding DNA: TGTGCCACCCAGAGGGACTATAATTCACCCCTCCACTTT. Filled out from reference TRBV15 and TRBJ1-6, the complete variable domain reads DAMVIQNPRYQVTQFGKPVTLSCSQTLNHNVMYWYQQKSSQAPKLLFHYYDKDFNNEADTPDNFQSRRPNTSFCFLDIRSPGLGDTAMYLCATQRDYNSPLHFGNGTRLTVT.

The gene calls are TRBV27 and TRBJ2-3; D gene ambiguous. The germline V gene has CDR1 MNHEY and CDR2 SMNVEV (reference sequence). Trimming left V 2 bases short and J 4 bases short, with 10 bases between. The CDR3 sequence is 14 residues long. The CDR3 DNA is TGTGCCAGCAGTTTAAATCGGTTTGCAGATACGCAGTATTTT. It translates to CASSLNRFADTQYF.

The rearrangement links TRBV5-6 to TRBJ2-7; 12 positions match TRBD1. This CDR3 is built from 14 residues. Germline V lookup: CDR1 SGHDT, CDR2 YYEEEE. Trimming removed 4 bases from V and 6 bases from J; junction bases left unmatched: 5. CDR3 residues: CASSIGTGGVEQYF. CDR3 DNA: TGTGCCAGCAGCATCGGGACAGGGGGCGTCGAGCAGTACTTC. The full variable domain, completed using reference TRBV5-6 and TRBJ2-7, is DAGVTQSPTHLIKTRGQQVTLRCSPKSGHDTVSWYQQALGQGPQFIFQYYEEEERQRGNFPDRFSGHQFPNYSSELNVNALLLGDSALYLCASSIGTGGVEQYFGPGTRLTVT.